The clone carrying this T cell receptor beta chain was counted at least ten times. Its antigen is as yet unknown. TCR beta libraries were built with iRepertoire HTBI primers and Arm-PCR of CDR3 regions. Using its own MiXCR run on the multiplex PCR reads, TCRdb lists one record per CDR3 protein. The sample carries 500,000 or so distinct CDR3 sequences, approximately 14% recorded once. CDR1 and CDR2 (germline): SGHRS, YFSETQ. Trimming left V 7 bases short and J 10 bases short, with 9 bases between. CDR3 length: 10 amino acids. This sample was taken from a study of regulatory T cells in long-lasting Graves disease. Time point given: newly diagnosed GD, antithyroid drugs for less than 3 months. Generation of the TCR library employed RNA extracted from PBMCs. The collection involved drawing roughly 9 milliliters of peripheral blood into EDTA tubes. Study observations and caveats: The researchers studied only peripheral blood, not thyroid tissue. Segments TRBV28, TRBJ1-2 and TRBJ2-5 showed preferential usage in persistent disease.

The same data also contributed to another study, on T cells in Graves' hyperthyroidism and ophthalmopathy. That source adds: First-round RT-PCR with HTBI primers amplified the TCR CDR3 region.

The gene calls are TRBV5-1 and TRBJ2-1; D is tentatively TRBD1 or TRBD2 (6 bases each). Sample: peripheral blood mononuclear cells (PBMCs), taken at new diagnosis, from a patient treated with antithyroid drugs. The TCR originated in a woman aged 45 to 65 with Graves disease. CDR3 coding DNA: TGCGCCAGCGCGGGGACAGAGCAGTTCTTC. This encodes CASAGTEQFF.